What follows are 28 T cell receptor beta chains derived from one specimen sequenced in a study of T cells in Graves' hyperthyroidism and ophthalmopathy. The source material, RNA transcripts, was used to amplify TCR beta CDR3 regions. First-round RT-PCR of the TCR CDR3 relied on the HTBI primer set. From the multiplex PCR reads, TCRdb called clonotypes with MiXCR, one entry per CDR3 protein. Seen here are under 350,000 distinct CDR3 sequences, about 18% observed once, and the top ten hold about 49%. Specimen: blood. The receptors shown here come from a woman in her 50s with Graves' hyperthyroidism.

The genes are TRBV6-2 or TRBV6-3 and TRBJ2-5; D might be TRBD1 (5 bases). The V end lost 0 bases, the J end lost 0 bases, and 14 bases lay between the germline ends. The CDR3 has 17 residues. Germline-derived CDR1 and CDR2 are MNHEY and SVGEGT. The CDR3 reads CASSYSLGQTYQETQYF. CDR3 coding DNA: TGTGCCAGCAGTTACTCTTTGGGGCAGACTTACCAAGAGACCCAGTACTTC.

The chain joins TRBV6-1 to TRBJ2-7; D perhaps matches TRBD2 (5 bases). The V gene's germline CDR1 is MNHNS and CDR2 SASEGT. The CDR3 totals 11 residues. The V end lost 8 bases, the J end lost 0 bases, and 5 bases lay between the germline ends. The CDR3 region is CASRGSYEQYV. CDR3 DNA sequence: TGTGCCAGCCGGGGCTCCTACGAGCAGTACGTC.

This chain joins TRBV9 and TRBJ1-1; D call uncertain. With 1 base removed from V and 1 base from J, the gap between germline ends came to 5 bases. The CDR3 runs to 13 residues. From germline, CDR1 is SGDLS and CDR2 YYNGEE. CDR3 sequence reads: CASSVRSNTEAFF. The CDR3 nucleotides are TGTGCCAGCAGCGTAAGGTCGAACACTGAAGCTTTCTTT.

A few counts support this clonotype. The J gene is TRBJ2-5, the V gene TRBV19, with D tentatively TRBD1 or TRBD2 (5 bases each). Trimming took 6 bases from V and 6 from J, leaving 23 bases between them. The CDR3 runs to 16 residues. CDR1 LNHDA and CDR2 SQIVND come from the germline V gene (reference sequence). The CDR3 sequence is CASRDTLGTGWKTQYF. Here the CDR3 DNA reads TGTGCCAGTAGAGACACCCTCGGGACCGGCTGGAAGACCCAGTACTTC.

CDR3 in amino acids: CASSYREDNEKLFF. Written as DNA, the CDR3 is TGTGCCAGCAGTTATCGGGAGGATAATGAAAAACTGTTTTTT. The rearrangement uses TRBV6-5 and TRBJ1-4; D ambiguous. Germline CDR1 is MNHEY and CDR2 is SVGAGI. The V end was cut by 3 bases, the J end by 4 bases, with 9 bases between. This CDR3 comprises 14 residues.

The genes are TRBV13 and TRBJ1-6; 8 bases are shared with TRBD1. There are 17 residues in the CDR3. V lost 0 bases and J lost 6; bases outside the gene matches: 7. Per germline, CDR1 PRHDT and CDR2 FYEKMQ (reference sequence). Written as DNA, the CDR3 is TGTGCCAGCAGCTTAGGCCTACAGGGGGTGTTTAATTCACCCCTCCACTTT. As protein: CASSLGLQGVFNSPLHF.

This clonotype was observed a few times. The J gene is TRBJ1-5, the V gene TRBV28, with a possible D match to TRBD1 (6 bases). The V and J ends lost 6 bases and 5 bases respectively, with 17 bases between them. The CDR3 is 15 residues long. Looked up from germline, CDR1 is MDHEN and CDR2 is SYDVKM. CDR3 region: CASRVGHRADQPQHF. The CDR3, as DNA: TGTGCCAGCAGGGTAGGTCACAGGGCTGATCAGCCCCAGCATTTT.

The table lists this clonotype with many counts. This chain uses TRBV27 with TRBJ2-3; TRBD2 is a possible D gene (7 bases). Germline V gene data show CDR1 as MNHEY and CDR2 as SMNVEV (reference sequence). The CDR3 is 16 residues long. Trimming removed 4 bases at V and 2 bases at J, with 16 bases between. The CDR3 sequence: CASSWDAGAITDTQYF. The DNA of the CDR3 is TGTGCCAGCAGTTGGGACGCGGGGGCGATCACAGATACGCAGTATTTT.

This clonotype occurred many times. The chain links TRBV12-3 or TRBV12-4 to TRBJ1-1; D unclear. CDR3 length: 14 amino acids. V dropped 3 bases and J dropped 4 bases, with 12 bases sitting between them. The CDR3 spells CASSFAQEGTEAFF. The CDR3 DNA reads as TGTGCCAGCAGTTTCGCCCAGGAGGGCACTGAAGCTTTCTTT.

A few counts support this clonotype. V usage is TRBV28 and J usage is TRBJ2-3, with D perhaps TRBD2 (6 bases). The germline V gene has CDR1 MDHEN and CDR2 SYDVKM. The V end was cut by 3 bases, the J end by 9 bases, with 10 bases between. The CDR3 has 12 amino acids. The DNA of the CDR3 is TGTGCCAGCAGTTTCTTTGGGAGGACGCAGTATTTT. It encodes CASSFFGRTQYF.

This clonotype was counted a few times. V and J are TRBV25-1 and TRBJ2-2; D is undetermined. Trimming took off 4 bases at V and 3 bases at J, with 6 bases between the two ends. Looked up from germline, CDR1 is MGHDK and CDR2 is SYGVNS. This CDR3 region has 13 residues. CDR3 residues: CASSARYTGELFF. The DNA for the CDR3 is TGTGCCAGCAGTGCTCGGTACACCGGGGAGCTGTTTTTT.

The sample holds many counts of this clonotype. V is TRBV5-1 and J is TRBJ2-3, with 10 bases fitting TRBD2. Trimming took 3 bases from V and 0 from J; bases not matched to a gene: 7. The germline V gene has CDR1 SGHRS and CDR2 YFSETQ. The CDR3 is 17 residues long. DNA for the CDR3: TGCGCCAGCAGCTCGGGGACGACTAGCGGGAGCACAGATACGCAGTATTTT. Amino acids: CASSSGTTSGSTDTQYF.

The chain links TRBV13 to TRBJ2-5; the match to TRBD1 covers 8 bases. The V gene's germline CDR1 is PRHDT and CDR2 FYEKMQ (reference sequence). The V and J ends lost 1 base and 4 bases, in that order; junction bases with no gene match: 5. The CDR3 has 15 amino acids. CDR3 coding DNA: TGTGCCAGCAGCTTAGATACGCAGGGGGCAGAGACCCAGTACTTC. Translating it yields CASSLDTQGAETQYF.

The chain combines TRBV27 with TRBJ1-1, with D tentatively TRBD1 (6 bases). Between the trimmed V and J ends, which lost 3 bases and 1 base, there was a span of 12 bases. CDR1 is MNHEY, CDR2 SMNVEV, per germline (reference sequence). This CDR3 is 15 amino acids long. The CDR3 spells CASSFLSRGNTEAFF. In DNA form, the CDR3 reads TGTGCCAGCAGTTTCCTCAGCAGGGGGAACACTGAAGCTTTCTTT.

The rearrangement links TRBV5-1 to TRBJ1-1, with D possibly matching TRBD1 (5 bases). The CDR3 runs to 16 residues. The V and J ends lost 0 bases and 2 bases respectively, with 14 bases between them. Germline CDR1 reads SGHRS; CDR2 reads YFSETQ. The CDR3: CASSLVSGVINTEAFF. The DNA for the CDR3 is TGCGCCAGCAGCTTGGTGTCGGGGGTTATAAACACTGAAGCTTTCTTT.

This clonotype came up many times. The chain links TRBV7-9 to TRBJ2-7, with D perhaps TRBD1 (5 bases). This CDR3 has 12 amino acids. V was trimmed by 5 bases and J by 3 bases, leaving 8 bases between them. Germline V CDR1 and CDR2: SEHNR, FQNEAQ (reference sequence). The CDR3 coding sequence is TGTGCCAGCAGCGTAGACAGCTACGAGCAGTACTTC. It is translated as CASSVDSYEQYF.

This clonotype was seen at least ten times. The chain uses TRBV7-9 and TRBJ2-3; TRBD2 might be the D (5 bases). The CDR3 spans 13 residues. Germline V gene lookup returns CDR1 SEHNR and CDR2 FQNEAQ (reference sequence). Trimming removed 0 bases at V and 6 bases at J, with 7 bases between. For the CDR3, the DNA is TGTGCCAGCAGCTTAGCTCGGGGTGATACGCAGTATTTT. Translating it yields CASSLARGDTQYF.

There are a few counts of this clonotype. V is TRBV3-1 and J is TRBJ2-1, with TRBD1 identical over 9 bases. Germline values: CDR1 LGHDT, CDR2 YNNKEL (reference sequence). The CDR3 runs to 12 residues. The trim removed 8 bases at V and 7 bases at J, leaving 3 bases unmatched. Here the CDR3 DNA reads TGTGCCAGCCGACAGGGGGTGAATGAGCAGTTCTTC. Encoded protein: CASRQGVNEQFF.

There are many counts of this clonotype. The genes are TRBV13 and TRBJ2-1, with TRBD2 as a possible D gene (5 bases). In germline, CDR1 is PRHDT, CDR2 FYEKMQ (reference sequence). This CDR3 comprises 14 residues. Trimming pared 8 bases from V and 0 bases from J, leaving 11 bases between. CDR3 protein: CASSIRGSYNEQFF. The CDR3 coding sequence is TGTGCCAGCTCGATCCGGGGCTCCTACAATGAGCAGTTCTTC.

This clonotype was seen many times. This may come from a read error, since a much larger clone is one base off. This chain links TRBV6-2 or TRBV6-3 with TRBJ2-1; D possibly corresponds to TRBD2 (5 bases). Between the trimmed V and J ends, which lost 7 bases and 7 bases, there was a span of 20 bases. The CDR3 length is 15 residues. Germline V gene sequence: CDR1 MNHEY, CDR2 SVGEGT. CDR3 DNA sequence: TGTGCCAGCACCATTTTCGGGGAAGGTGGGAATGAGCAGTTCTTC. This sequence encodes CASTIFGEGGNEQFF.

Ten or more counts support this clonotype. The chain recombines TRBV3-1 with TRBJ2-3, with TRBD2 matching over 8 bases. Per germline, CDR1 LGHDT and CDR2 YNNKEL (reference sequence). The V segment lost 6 bases and the J segment 0 bases; nucleotides outside the gene matches: 2. The CDR3 contains 14 residues. The CDR3 nucleotides are TGTGCCAGCAGATCTAGCGGGAGCACAGATACGCAGTATTTT. Protein product: CASRSSGSTDTQYF.

Regarding this clonotype: One base away lies a much larger clone, so this may be a sequencing read error. V usage is TRBV2 and J usage is TRBJ2-3; D remains ambiguous. CDR3 length: 14 amino acids. Germline CDR1 reads SNHLY; CDR2 reads FYNNEI. The CDR3 DNA follows: TGTGTCAGCAGTGAAGGGCAGCTCGCAGATACGCAGTATTTT. Protein product: CVSSEGQLADTQYF.

This clonotype was seen more than once but under ten times. This chain uses TRBV7-8 with TRBJ1-5; the D gene is possibly TRBD1 (5 bases). This CDR3 has 19 amino acids. The V and J ends lost 5 bases and 1 base respectively, with 24 bases between them. Germline V gene data show CDR1 as SGHVS and CDR2 as FQNEAQ. CDR3 residues: CASSPLGPYRFESNQPQHF. In nucleotides, the CDR3 is TGTGCCAGCAGCCCACTCGGACCTTACAGGTTCGAAAGCAATCAGCCCCAGCATTTT.

At least ten counts were recorded for this clonotype. The chain employs TRBV12-3 or TRBV12-4 and TRBJ2-3, with D possibly being TRBD2 (7 bases). The CDR3 has 14 amino acids. The V end lost 2 bases, the J end lost 4 bases, and 10 bases lay between the germline ends. The CDR3 nucleotides are TGTGCCAGCAGTTTATGGGGGGGCTCAGATACGCAGTATTTT. This translates into CASSLWGGSDTQYF.

The sample holds a few counts of this clonotype. The rearrangement joins TRBV29-1 to TRBJ1-1, with TRBD1 matching over 7 bases. CDR1 is SQVTM and CDR2 is ANQGSEA in the germline V gene. The length of the CDR3 is 13 residues. Unmatched junction bases numbered 8, after V lost 6 bases and J lost 4 bases. The CDR3 loop is CSVEGAGSTEAFF. CDR3 coding DNA: TGCAGCGTCGAGGGGGCCGGCAGCACTGAAGCTTTCTTT.

This clonotype came up many times. The chain couples TRBV7-2 to TRBJ2-1; 8 bases agree with TRBD1. The V and J ends lost 5 bases and 0 bases, in that order; junction bases with no gene match: 6. Germline V lookup: CDR1 SGHTA, CDR2 FQGNSA. The CDR3 runs 16 residues. CDR3 residues: CASSLRTGSSYNEQFF. The CDR3 bases are TGTGCCAGCAGCCTTCGGACAGGGAGCTCCTACAATGAGCAGTTCTTC.

This rearrangement joins TRBV6-2 or TRBV6-3 to TRBJ2-1; TRBD2 agrees at 10 bases. The ends lost 3 bases at V and 8 bases at J; junction bases unmatched: 10. Germline V gene data show CDR1 as MNHEY and CDR2 as SVGEGT. The CDR3 is 16 amino acids. The CDR3: CASSYRSGGARDEQFF. The CDR3 DNA reads TGTGCCAGCAGTTATAGGAGCGGGGGGGCCCGGGATGAGCAGTTCTTC.

This clonotype was found many times. The chain has TRBV20-1 and TRBJ2-5, with TRBD1 matching 7 bases. The CDR3 has 13 amino acids. Germline CDR1 and CDR2: DFQATT and SNEGSKA (reference sequence). J lost 5 bases, V lost 0 bases, and 3 bases had no gene match. CDR3 sequence reads: CSARDPRGETQYF. The CDR3 nucleotides read TGCAGTGCTAGAGATCCCAGGGGGGAGACCCAGTACTTC.